A single sample is the source of the 8 T cell receptor beta chains below, sequenced in a study of T cells in Graves' hyperthyroidism and ophthalmopathy. Researchers took RNA transcripts and amplified the TCR beta CDR3 regions from them. The HTBI primer set drove a first-round RT-PCR of the TCR CDR3. TCRdb reanalysed the multiplex PCR reads using MiXCR and keeps one entry per CDR3 protein. The table includes about 610,000 distinct CDR3 sequences, roughly 15% detected once. The sample was blood. These receptors came from a middle-aged woman with Graves' ophthalmopathy.

The J gene is TRBJ2-4, the V gene TRBV19; 9 positions agree with TRBD1. The CDR3 runs to 14 residues. V lost 4 bases and J lost 7; bases outside the gene matches: 5. Germline V lookup: CDR1 LNHDA, CDR2 SQIVND (reference sequence). CDR3 sequence: CASSTGQGSNIQYF. The CDR3 bases are TGTGCCAGTAGTACGGGACAGGGAAGCAACATTCAGTACTTC.

The V and J genes are TRBV19 and TRBJ1-5; D might be TRBD1 (5 bases). This CDR3 spans 16 amino acids. Per the germline V gene, CDR1 is LNHDA and CDR2 is SQIVND (reference sequence). V was trimmed by 5 bases and J by 2 bases, leaving 16 bases between them. The CDR3 bases are TGTGCCAGTAGTTCCTTAAGGGGAGGGGGCAATCAGCCCCAGCATTTT. It translates to CASSSLRGGGNQPQHF.

This clonotype was detected many times. A junction end diverges from the germline sequence, so it may reflect a read error. The genes are TRBV19 and TRBJ1-1; D not certain. Germline V CDR1 and CDR2: LNHDA, SQIVND (reference sequence). This CDR3 is built from 13 residues. Here the CDR3 reads CASSTTTNTEAFF. The CDR3 DNA reads TGTGCCAGCAGTACGACGACGAACACTGAAGCTTTCTTT. The variable domain in full, with the rest retrieved from reference TRBV19 and TRBJ1-1, is DGGITQSPKYLFRKEGQNVTLSCEQNLNHDAMYWYRQDPGQGLRLIYYSQIVNDFQKGDIAEGYSVSREKKESFPLTVTSAQKNPTAFYLCASSTTTNTEAFFGQGTRLTVV.

This clonotype was detected ten times or more. The chain links TRBV11-2 to TRBJ2-5, with 9 bases lining up with TRBD2. Germline CDR1 is SGHAT and CDR2 is FQNNGV. The CDR3 length is 15 residues. V shed 5 bases and J 5 bases; nucleotides not matched to a gene: 9. Here the CDR3 DNA reads TGTGCCAGCAGCCCAAGACTAGCGGACCTTGAGACCCAGTACTTC. Residues: CASSPRLADLETQYF.

This clonotype was counted ten times or more. The genes are TRBV4-1 and TRBJ2-1; 7 positions match TRBD2. The CDR3 is 13 residues long. V was clipped by 4 bases and J by 7 bases; unmatched bases: 4. Germline loops: CDR1 MGHRA, CDR2 YSYEKL. For the CDR3, the DNA is TGCGCCAGCAGCCCCGGGACTATGAATGAGCAGTTCTTC. Translating it yields CASSPGTMNEQFF.

This clonotype came up many times. The chain couples TRBV5-6 to TRBJ2-5, with 7 bases aligning to TRBD2. V lost 4 bases and J lost 4; bases outside the gene matches: 10. Germline CDR1 SGHDT, CDR2 YYEEEE. This CDR3 is built from 15 residues. The CDR3 coding sequence is TGTGCCAGCAGCCCTCTAGCGGTGGGGCGAGAGACCCAGTACTTC. Amino acid sequence: CASSPLAVGRETQYF.

J is TRBJ2-5 and V is TRBV6-1; a weak D match, TRBD1 (6 bases). Germline V gives CDR1 MNHNS, CDR2 SASEGT. The CDR3 totals 13 residues. Trimming left V 6 bases short and J 5 bases short, with 13 bases between. The CDR3 nucleotides are TGTGCCAGCAGGTCAGGGGTGCTCGAGACCCAGTACTTC. As protein: CASRSGVLETQYF.

The table lists this clonotype with a few counts. This chain links TRBV28 with TRBJ1-6; D unclear. V was pared by 5 bases and J by 0 bases, with 11 bases between. Germline V gene lookup returns CDR1 MDHEN and CDR2 SYDVKM. The length of the CDR3 is 16 residues. CDR3 sequence reads: CASSQEFSSYNSPLHF. The CDR3 DNA is TGTGCCAGCAGTCAGGAATTCAGCTCCTATAATTCACCCCTCCACTTT.